This T cell receptor beta chain was observed in a study of cytomegalovirus exposure and HLA in healthy donors. CDR1 and CDR2 (germline): LGHNA, YNFKEQ. V was clipped by 1 base and J by 6 bases, with 19 bases between them. CDR3 length equals 17 residues. TCRdb keeps only in-frame clones here, not all; method: immunoSEQ multiplex PCR. The table has some 74,000 clones, 80% to 95% seen once. Notes on the study in general: High specificity and sensitivity for cytomegalovirus status were reported for the classifier.

Of note for this clone: No antigen is known for it.

This sequence was found in a woman aged 25 to 39 in good health and CMV-seronegative. The sequenced material came from PBMCs. This chain connects TRBV4-2 to TRBJ1-5; TRBD1 might be the D (5 bases). In nucleotides, the CDR3 is TGTGCCAGCAGCCAAGTCGGGGCGGGGGTGCTTCCTCAGCCCCAGCATTTT. Amino acid sequence: CASSQVGAGVLPQPQHF.